These 14 T cell receptor beta chains share one sample of origin, sequenced in a study of T cell repertoires in cytomegalovirus infection. TCRdb recomputed calls from the reads with MiXCR, one row per CDR3 protein. The table lists approximately 990,000 distinct CDR3 sequences, approximately 31% of them singletons. Antigens of these TCRs are unknown. The specimen comprised cultured CD8+ T cells from PBMCs, sampled from culture after CMV antigen stimulation. The receptors originated from a human donor in good health (CMV status not recorded). Some clones in this sample may be carry-over from other donors' samples.

In the case of this clonotype: This sequence may be a read error, since a much larger clone differs from it by one base. The J gene is TRBJ2-3, the V gene TRBV7-2; D ambiguous. The CDR3 loop spans 14 amino acids. Trimming removed 2 bases at V and 3 bases at J, with 9 bases between. CDR1 is SGHTA, CDR2 FQGNSA, per germline. This CDR3 is CASSLLIPTDTQYF. DNA of the CDR3: TGTGCCAGCAGCTTATTAATTCCGACAGATACGCAGTATTTT.

The V call is TRBV4-2, the J call TRBJ1-5, with D perhaps matching TRBD1 (6 bases). This CDR3 has 17 amino acids. Germline CDR1 and CDR2: LGHNA and YNFKEQ. The ends were cut back, 0 bases at V and 1 base at J, with 13 bases in the middle. The CDR3 here is CASSQDAAGTSNQPQHF. CDR3 in DNA: TGTGCCAGCAGCCAAGATGCGGCCGGGACAAGCAATCAGCCCCAGCATTTT.

In this sample, this clonotype turned up a few times. The V call is TRBV7-6, the J call TRBJ2-1, with TRBD2 matching over 7 bases. V lost 4 bases, J lost 3 bases, and 12 bases stayed unmatched. The germline gives CDR1 SGHVS, CDR2 FNYEAQ. The CDR3 has 17 residues. Written as DNA, the CDR3 is TGTGCCAGCAGCTCCAGGTCCGGGCTAGCGGACTACAATGAGCAGTTCTTC. It codes for CASSSRSGLADYNEQFF.

The CDR3 reads CASSQGQGDNQPQHF. In nucleotides, the CDR3 is TGTGCCAGCAGCCAAGGCCAGGGTGACAATCAGCCCCAGCATTTT. V and J are TRBV2 and TRBJ1-5, with TRBD1 as a possible D gene (5 bases). Germline CDR1 is SNHLY and CDR2 is FYNNEI. The CDR3 sequence is 15 residues long. V was clipped by 6 bases and J by 3 bases, with 15 bases between them.

With respect to this clonotype: An end of the junction differs from the germline gene, which may be a read error. This chain uses TRBV7-9 with TRBJ2-1; D uncertain. The CDR3 extends over 15 amino acids. CDR1 is SEHNR, CDR2 FQNEAQ, per germline (reference sequence). The CDR3 DNA sequence: TGTGCCAGCAGCATAGCCTTAGGAACCTACAATGAGCAGTTCTTC. Residues: CASSIALGTYNEQFF.

The V call is TRBV10-1, the J call TRBJ1-3; D is unresolved. Germline CDR1 and CDR2: WNHNN and SYGVQD (reference sequence). This CDR3 is built from 16 residues. Trimming took off 3 bases at V and 0 bases at J, with 12 bases between the two ends. The DNA for the CDR3 is TGCGCCAGCAGTGATAAGTGGTTGAACTCTGGAAACACCATATATTTT. It encodes CASSDKWLNSGNTIYF.

The J gene is TRBJ2-1, the V gene TRBV6-2 or TRBV6-3; tentatively, D is TRBD2 (5 bases). V dropped 7 bases and J dropped 4 bases, with 11 bases sitting between them. Germline assignment: CDR1 MNHEY and CDR2 SVGEGT. This CDR3 has 13 amino acids. The CDR3 here is CASIPSGYNEQFF. The CDR3 bases are TGTGCCAGCATCCCGAGCGGATACAATGAGCAGTTCTTC.

In its sample, this clonotype was seen once. One junction end disagrees with the germline gene, perhaps due to a read error. The CDR3 spells CVSSGRTAYGYTF. The CDR3 DNA follows: TGTGTCAGCAGTGGGAGAACAGCCTATGGCTACACCTTC. The chain couples TRBV12-3 or TRBV12-4 to TRBJ1-2; D is ambiguous. This CDR3 is built from 13 residues.

A few counts support this clonotype. The CDR3 protein is CASSLGTSTYNEQFF. CDR3 nucleotide sequence: TGTGCCAGCAGCTTAGGGACTAGTACCTACAATGAGCAGTTCTTC. The chain has TRBV7-6 and TRBJ2-1; 7 nucleotides agree with TRBD2. The V segment lost 1 base and the J segment 2 bases; nucleotides outside the gene matches: 2. CDR1 and CDR2 from the germline V gene are SGHVS and FNYEAQ. The CDR3 extends over 15 amino acids. Looking up the rest from reference TRBV7-6 and TRBJ2-1 gives the full variable domain: GAGVSQSPRYKVTKRGQDVALRCDPISGHVSLYWYRQALGQGPEFLTYFNYEAQQDKSGLPNDRFSAERPEGSISTLTIQRTEQRDSAMYRCASSLGTSTYNEQFFGPGTRLTVL.

The chain recombines TRBV27 with TRBJ1-1; TRBD1 might be the D (5 bases). With 3 bases removed from V and 3 bases from J, the gap between germline ends came to 14 bases. Per the germline V gene, CDR1 is MNHEY and CDR2 is SMNVEV (reference sequence). This CDR3 has 15 amino acids. In nucleotides, the CDR3 is TGTGCCAGCAGTTTGAACGGGGGAAGGTACACTGAAGCTTTCTTT. Translating gives CASSLNGGRYTEAFF.

In its sample, this clonotype was seen a few times. The chain couples TRBV12-5 to TRBJ1-1; D may be TRBD1 (6 bases). CDR1 LGHNT and CDR2 FRNRAP come from the germline V gene. The CDR3 spans 13 residues. V dropped 3 bases and J dropped 7 bases, with 12 bases sitting between them. The CDR3 bases are TGTGCTAGTGGTTTTTCACAGGGCTTTGAAGCTTTCTTT. This codes for CASGFSQGFEAFF. Complete variable domain (other parts from reference TRBV12-5 and TRBJ1-1): DARVTQTPRHKVTEMGQEVTMRCQPILGHNTVFWYRQTMMQGLELLAYFRNRAPLDDSGMPKDRFSAEMPDATLATLKIQPSEPRDSAVYFCASGFSQGFEAFFGQGTRLTVV.

As for this clonotype: At one of its ends the junction is not consistent with the germline gene, which may arise from a read error. V and J are TRBV4-1 and TRBJ1-2; possibly TRBD1 for D (5 bases). The CDR3 is made up of 15 amino acids. Germline assignment: CDR1 MGHRA and CDR2 YSYEKL. The CDR3: CASSQDMGRVYGYTF. As DNA, the CDR3 is TGTGCCAGCAGCCAAGATATGGGGCGCGTCTATGGCTACACCTTC.

The rearrangement joins TRBV5-5 to TRBJ1-1, with a tentative D call TRBD1 (5 bases). Germline CDR1 and CDR2: SGHKS and YYEKEE (reference sequence). V lost 4 bases to trimming and J lost 0 bases, with 13 bases between them. The CDR3 loop spans 15 amino acids. The CDR3 here is CASSHAGQLNTEAFF. The CDR3 DNA is TGTGCCAGCAGCCACGCAGGGCAGTTGAACACTGAAGCTTTCTTT. The full variable domain, rest sourced from reference TRBV5-5 and TRBJ1-1, is DAGVTQSPTHLIKTRGQQVTLRCSPISGHKSVSWYQQVLGQGPQFIFQYYEKEERGRGNFPDRFSARQFPNYSSELNVNALLLGDSALYLCASSHAGQLNTEAFFGQGTRLTVV.

V is TRBV2 and J is TRBJ2-7; TRBD1 might be the D (5 bases). Germline CDR1 reads SNHLY; CDR2 reads FYNNEI. The V end was cut by 4 bases, the J end by 6 bases, with 10 bases between. The CDR3 is 12 residues long. Here the CDR3 reads CASSGRTSEQYV. The CDR3 DNA is TGTGCCAGCAGTGGACGGACAAGCGAGCAGTACGTC.